What follows are 11 T cell receptor beta chains derived from one specimen sequenced in a study of cytomegalovirus exposure and HLA in healthy donors. This PCR relied on a set of 60 Vbeta primers and 13 Jbeta primers. TCRdb's copy holds only in-frame clones and misses some; the assay was immunoSEQ multiplex PCR. The sample includes 150,000 to 190,000 clones, about 75% of them seen just once. What was sequenced was PBMCs. All receptors derive from a man aged 18 to 30 in good health and CMV-seronegative.

V is TRBV7-2 and J is TRBJ2-1; 7 bases match TRBD2. Germline CDR1 and CDR2: SGHTA and FQGNSA. J gave up 0 bases and V 5 bases, and 10 bases lay outside the gene matches. There are 17 residues in the CDR3. CDR3 region: CASSTSLRLASYNEQFF. In DNA form, the CDR3 reads TGTGCCAGCAGCACGTCTCTCAGACTAGCCTCCTACAATGAGCAGTTCTTC.

The rearrangement links TRBV2 to TRBJ2-3, with 7 bases fitting TRBD2. The CDR3 length is 14 residues. The ends lost 4 bases at V and 2 bases at J; junction bases unmatched: 3. CDR1 SNHLY and CDR2 FYNNEI come from the germline V gene. The CDR3: CASSGGLSTDTQYF. In DNA form, the CDR3 reads TGTGCCAGCAGTGGGGGACTATCCACAGATACGCAGTATTTT.

With regard to this clone: Other DNA sequences within the sample encode an identical CDR3. This rearrangement joins TRBV5-1 to TRBJ2-5, with 8 bases identical to TRBD2. V shed 3 bases, J shed 5 bases, and the junction held 3 bases outside the gene matches. The CDR3 is 13 residues long. Germline V CDR1 and CDR2: SGHRS, YFSETQ. CDR3 sequence: CASSSGGQETQYF. In DNA form, the CDR3 reads TGCGCCAGCAGCTCGGGGGGGCAGGAGACCCAGTACTTC. The entire variable domain, with the rest obtained from reference TRBV5-1 and TRBJ2-5, is as follows: KAGVTQTPRYLIKTRGQQVTLSCSPISGHRSVSWYQQTPGQGLQFLFEYFSETQRNKGNFPGRFSGRQFSNSRSEMNVSTLELGDSALYLCASSSGGQETQYFGPGTRLLVL.

The rearrangement links TRBV4-3 to TRBJ2-7, with a tentative D call TRBD1 (6 bases). V lost 0 bases and J 6 bases, leaving 15 bases between the germline ends. The CDR3 contains 15 residues. CDR1 and CDR2 from the germline V gene are LGHNA and YSLEER. CDR3 in DNA: TGCGCCAGCAGCCAAGAAACAGGGAGATCGGGCGAGCAGTACTTC. This translates into CASSQETGRSGEQYF.

The chain recombines TRBV5-3 with TRBJ2-7; weak D call: TRBD2 (6 bases). TRBV5-3 is an open reading frame, and its role is uncertain. The CDR3 runs to 14 residues. The ends were cut back, 4 bases at V and 5 bases at J, with 16 bases in the middle. The CDR3 DNA reads TGTGCCAGAAGCCCCAGCCAGCGGGCCGACGAGCAGTACTTC. Translated: CARSPSQRADEQYF.

The chain links TRBV7-9 to TRBJ1-2; D is unresolved. Trimming cost V 1 base and J 1 base, with 13 bases left between them. The germline V gene has CDR1 SEHNR and CDR2 FQNEAQ (reference sequence). The CDR3 sequence is 16 residues long. In nucleotides, the CDR3 is TGTGCCAGCAGCTTAGGGGCGGGGAGGAGTAACTATGGCTACACCTTC. This sequence encodes CASSLGAGRSNYGYTF.

This clone was detected a few times. The chain employs TRBV10-3 and TRBJ1-5; D perhaps matches TRBD1 (6 bases). The CDR3 is 15 amino acids. Germline V gene sequence: CDR1 ENHRY, CDR2 SYGVKD. V lost 11 bases, J lost 1 base, and 18 bases lay in between. The CDR3 here is CAAAGGPQSNQPQHF. The CDR3 nucleotides are TGTGCCGCCGCGGGGGGGCCTCAGAGCAATCAGCCCCAGCATTTT.

V gene TRBV7-9 combines with J gene TRBJ1-1; D might be TRBD1 (5 bases). Trimming shortened V by 1 base and J by 1 base, and 7 bases separated the two germline ends. The CDR3 length is 14 residues. Germline V gene sequence: CDR1 SEHNR, CDR2 FQNEAQ (reference sequence). The CDR3 reads CASSLVQGNTEAFF. The DNA for the CDR3 is TGTGCCAGCAGCTTAGTTCAGGGGAACACTGAAGCTTTCTTT. Together with reference TRBV7-9 and TRBJ1-1, the CDR3 gives the full variable domain: DTGVSQNPRHKITKRGQNVTFRCDPISEHNRLYWYRQTLGQGPEFLTYFQNEAQLEKSRLLSDRFSAERPKGSFSTLEIQRTEQGDSAMYLCASSLVQGNTEAFFGQGTRLTVV.

The V gene is TRBV25-1, the J gene TRBJ2-7; the D gene is possibly TRBD2 (5 bases). The CDR3 extends over 12 amino acids. V shed 6 bases and J shed 1 base, with 7 bases lying between them. In germline, CDR1 is MGHDK, CDR2 SYGVNS. CDR3 sequence (DNA): TGTGCCAGCAGAGAGGGATCCTACGAGCAGTACTTC. This codes for CASREGSYEQYF.

This rearrangement joins TRBV18 to TRBJ2-2; tentative D call: TRBD2 (5 bases). The germline gives CDR1 KGHSH, CDR2 LQKENI. The CDR3 consists of 14 residues. V lost 0 bases to trimming and J lost 6 bases, with 8 bases between them. CDR3 coding DNA: TGTGCCAGCTCACCACCTAGCGAGCCCGGGGAGCTGTTTTTT. This translates into CASSPPSEPGELFF.

V gene TRBV7-6 combines with J gene TRBJ2-1, with 15 nucleotides matching TRBD2. Germline CDR1 and CDR2: SGHVS and FNYEAQ. Trimming took 5 bases from V and 0 from J; bases not matched to a gene: 5. This CDR3 comprises 18 residues. CDR3 bases: TGTGCCAGCAGCCGCGGACTAGCGGGAGGGAGCTCCTACAATGAGCAGTTCTTC. It encodes CASSRGLAGGSSYNEQFF.